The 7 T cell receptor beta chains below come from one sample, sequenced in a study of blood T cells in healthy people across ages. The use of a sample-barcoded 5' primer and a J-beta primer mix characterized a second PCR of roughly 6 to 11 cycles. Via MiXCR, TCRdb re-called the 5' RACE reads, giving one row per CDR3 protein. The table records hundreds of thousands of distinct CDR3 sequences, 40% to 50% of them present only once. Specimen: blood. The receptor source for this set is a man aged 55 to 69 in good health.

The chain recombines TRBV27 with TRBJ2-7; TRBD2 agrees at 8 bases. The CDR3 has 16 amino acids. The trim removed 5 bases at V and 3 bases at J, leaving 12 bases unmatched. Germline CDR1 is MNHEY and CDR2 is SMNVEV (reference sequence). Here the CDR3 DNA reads TGTGCCAGCAGTCCTTTGGGTAGCGGGGTTCTCTACGAGCAGTACTTC. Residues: CASSPLGSGVLYEQYF.

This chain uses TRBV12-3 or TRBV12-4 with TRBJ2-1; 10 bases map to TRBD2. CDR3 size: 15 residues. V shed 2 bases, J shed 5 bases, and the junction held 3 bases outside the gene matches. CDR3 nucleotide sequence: TGTGCCAGCAGTTTAAGGAGCGGGGGGGACAATGAGCAGTTCTTC. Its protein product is CASSLRSGGDNEQFF.

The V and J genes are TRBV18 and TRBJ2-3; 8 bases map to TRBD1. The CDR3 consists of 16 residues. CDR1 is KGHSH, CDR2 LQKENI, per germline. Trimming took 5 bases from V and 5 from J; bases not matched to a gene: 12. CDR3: CASSDRTGLSEDTQYF. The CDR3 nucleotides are TGTGCCAGCTCAGACCGGACAGGGTTGTCGGAAGATACGCAGTATTTT.

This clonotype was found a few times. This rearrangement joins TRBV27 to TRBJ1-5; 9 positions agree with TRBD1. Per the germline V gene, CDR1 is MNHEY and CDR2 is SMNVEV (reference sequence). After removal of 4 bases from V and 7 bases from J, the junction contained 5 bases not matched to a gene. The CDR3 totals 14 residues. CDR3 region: CASSSQGARQPQHF. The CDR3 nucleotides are TGTGCCAGCAGTTCACAGGGGGCGAGGCAGCCCCAGCATTTT.

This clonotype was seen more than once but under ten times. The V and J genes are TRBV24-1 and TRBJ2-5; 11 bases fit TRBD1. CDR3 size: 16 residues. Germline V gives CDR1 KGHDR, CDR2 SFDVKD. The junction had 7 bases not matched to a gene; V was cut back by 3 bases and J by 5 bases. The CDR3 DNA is TGTGCCACCAGTGATACCGGACAGGGGGCACGGGAGACCCAGTACTTC. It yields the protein CATSDTGQGARETQYF.

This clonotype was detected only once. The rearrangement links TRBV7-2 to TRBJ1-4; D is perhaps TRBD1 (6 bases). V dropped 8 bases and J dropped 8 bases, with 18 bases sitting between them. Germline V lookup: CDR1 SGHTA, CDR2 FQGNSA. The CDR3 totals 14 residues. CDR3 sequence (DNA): TGTGCCAGCCCCCCGTGGGGGCGATGGGAAAAACTGTTTTTT. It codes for CASPPWGRWEKLFF.

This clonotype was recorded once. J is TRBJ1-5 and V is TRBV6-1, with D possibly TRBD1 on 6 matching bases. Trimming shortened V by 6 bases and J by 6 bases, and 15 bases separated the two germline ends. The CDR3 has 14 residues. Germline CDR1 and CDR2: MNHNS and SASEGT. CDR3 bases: TGTGCCAGCAGGCGGGACATTCTCGGTCAGCCCCAGCATTTT. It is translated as CASRRDILGQPQHF.